This is a list of T cell receptor beta chains from one sample in a study of T-cell memory formation after mild COVID-19. TCRdb processed the 5' RACE reads anew with MiXCR; each CDR3 protein has one entry. The data show more than 100,000 distinct CDR3 sequences, about a sixth seen once. The source material was PBMCs or a T cell subset sorted from them (not recorded which). The receptors derive from a man younger than 35 who had mild COVID-19 (a few samples of this study predate the infection). Cell type and time point are not known. The CDR3 runs from the conserved cysteine through the conserved F or W. The D gene is left open where the match is weak. Not all rows give a size; the values are once, few, many and, for expanded clones, a class.

clone size: many
V gene: TRBV20-1
J gene: TRBJ2-2
D gene: TRBD2
CDR3 protein: CSASSGGNTGELFF
CDR3 DNA: TGCAGTGCTTCTAGCGGGGGAAACACCGGGGAGCTGTTTTTT

clone size: many
V gene: TRBV4-1
J gene: TRBJ2-1
D gene: TRBD2
CDR3 protein: CASSLAGTSYNEQFF
CDR3 DNA: TGCGCCAGCAGTCTAGCGGGGACCTCCTACAATGAGCAGTTCTTC

clone size: NA
V gene: TRBV3-1
J gene: TRBJ1-5
D gene: NA
CDR3 protein: CASSQRLPGTTQPQHF
CDR3 DNA: TGTGCCAGCAGCCAGCGACTCCCCGGGACCACTCAGCCCCAGCATTTT

clone size: many
V gene: TRBV18
J gene: TRBJ2-3
D gene: TRBD1
CDR3 protein: CASSPLQGGTDTQYF
CDR3 DNA: TGTGCCAGCTCACCCCTCCAGGGGGGCACAGATACGCAGTATTTT

clone size: NA
V gene: TRBV6-6
J gene: TRBJ2-1
D gene: NA
CDR3 protein: CASSSVGGQNEQFF
CDR3 DNA: TGTGCCAGCAGTTCAGTGGGGGGGCAGAATGAGCAGTTCTTC

clone size: few
V gene: TRBV29-1
J gene: TRBJ1-5
D gene: TRBD1
CDR3 protein: CSALTGIDQPQHF
CDR3 DNA: TGCAGCGCCCTGACAGGGATTGACCAGCCCCAGCATTTT

clone size: NA
V gene: TRBV15
J gene: TRBJ2-5
D gene: NA
CDR3 protein: CATSRDGETQYF
CDR3 DNA: TGTGCCACCAGCAGAGATGGGGAGACCCAGTACTTC

clone size: many
V gene: TRBV5-1
J gene: TRBJ2-5
D gene: NA
CDR3 protein: CASSFSDTSETQYF
CDR3 DNA: TGCGCCAGCAGCTTTTCGGACACTTCCGAGACCCAGTACTTC

clone size: NA
V gene: TRBV20-1
J gene: TRBJ1-2
D gene: NA
CDR3 protein: CSAGGPRYGYTF
CDR3 DNA: TGCAGTGCAGGAGGACCGCGCTATGGCTACACCTTC

clone size: NA
V gene: TRBV5-1
J gene: TRBJ2-1
D gene: TRBD2
CDR3 protein: CASSGISLAGSPYNEQFF
CDR3 DNA: TGCGCCAGCAGCGGAATATCCCTAGCGGGCTCCCCCTACAATGAGCAGTTCTTC

clone size: NA
V gene: TRBV12-3/TRBV12-4
J gene: TRBJ1-1
D gene: TRBD1
CDR3 protein: CDSSPGTGGVGGAFF
CDR3 DNA: TGTGACAGCAGCCCCGGGACAGGGGGCGTGGGGGGGGCTTTCTTT

clone size: NA
V gene: TRBV27
J gene: TRBJ2-2
D gene: TRBD1
CDR3 protein: CASSLGQGAYGELFF
CDR3 DNA: TGTGCCAGCAGTTTAGGACAGGGGGCGTACGGGGAGCTGTTTTTT

clone size: NA
V gene: TRBV29-1
J gene: TRBJ1-1
D gene: NA
CDR3 protein: CSGVLRVSDTEAFF
CDR3 DNA: TGCAGCGGGGTACTCAGGGTATCCGACACTGAAGCTTTCTTT

clone size: NA
V gene: TRBV7-3
J gene: TRBJ2-2
D gene: TRBD1
CDR3 protein: CASSTSGTGATGELFF
CDR3 DNA: TGTGCCAGCAGCACCTCCGGGACAGGGGCTACCGGGGAGCTGTTTTTT

clone size: NA
V gene: TRBV5-1
J gene: TRBJ2-1
D gene: NA
CDR3 protein: CASSLAVGGDEQFF
CDR3 DNA: TGCGCCAGCAGCTTGGCCGTTGGGGGTGATGAGCAGTTCTTC

clone size: few
V gene: TRBV9
J gene: TRBJ2-1
D gene: NA
CDR3 protein: CASSVAQQTGQFF
CDR3 DNA: TGTGCCAGCAGCGTAGCCCAGCAGACGGGCCAGTTCTTC

clone size: many
V gene: TRBV2
J gene: TRBJ2-5
D gene: NA
CDR3 protein: CASGVGSSQETQYF
CDR3 DNA: TGTGCCAGCGGTGTGGGCAGTAGCCAAGAGACCCAGTACTTC

clone size: many
V gene: TRBV29-1
J gene: TRBJ2-3
D gene: NA
CDR3 protein: CSVKFSSTDTQYF
CDR3 DNA: TGCAGCGTTAAGTTCTCTAGCACAGATACGCAGTATTTT

clone size: few
V gene: TRBV7-3
J gene: TRBJ2-1
D gene: NA
CDR3 protein: CASSLRYAHEQFF
CDR3 DNA: TGTGCCAGCAGCCTGCGGTACGCTCATGAGCAGTTCTTC

clone size: few
V gene: TRBV18
J gene: TRBJ1-1
D gene: NA
CDR3 protein: CASSPRDTEAFF
CDR3 DNA: TGTGCCAGCTCACCACGCGACACTGAAGCTTTCTTT

clone size: few
V gene: TRBV3-1
J gene: TRBJ1-1
D gene: TRBD1
CDR3 protein: CASSQRQGGTEAFF
CDR3 DNA: TGTGCCAGCAGCCAACGACAGGGCGGCACTGAAGCTTTCTTT

clone size: NA
V gene: TRBV24-1
J gene: TRBJ2-5
D gene: TRBD1
CDR3 protein: CATRTGAEETQYF
CDR3 DNA: TGTGCCACCCGAACAGGGGCGGAGGAGACCCAGTACTTC

clone size: NA
V gene: TRBV4-2
J gene: TRBJ1-1
D gene: NA
CDR3 protein: CASSQVGGDSMNTEAFF
CDR3 DNA: TGTGCCAGCAGCCAAGTTGGAGGAGACTCTATGAACACTGAAGCTTTCTTT

clone size: NA
V gene: TRBV5-1
J gene: TRBJ1-2
D gene: NA
CDR3 protein: CASRVPGLNYGYTF
CDR3 DNA: TGCGCCAGCCGGGTGCCGGGGCTGAACTATGGCTACACCTTC

clone size: many
V gene: TRBV12-3/TRBV12-4
J gene: TRBJ2-5
D gene: NA
CDR3 protein: CASSLLSRQETQYF
CDR3 DNA: TGTGCCAGCAGTTTACTTTCCAGACAAGAGACCCAGTACTTC

clone size: few
V gene: TRBV19
J gene: TRBJ1-6
D gene: NA
CDR3 protein: CASSENNSPLHF
CDR3 DNA: TGTGCCAGTAGCGAAAATAATTCACCCCTCCACTTT

clone size: few
V gene: TRBV7-9
J gene: TRBJ1-4
D gene: NA
CDR3 protein: CASSPFEELFF
CDR3 DNA: TGTGCCAGCAGTCCATTTGAGGAACTGTTTTTT

clone size: few
V gene: TRBV29-1
J gene: TRBJ2-1
D gene: NA
CDR3 protein: CSVEEGQGQRQFF
CDR3 DNA: TGCAGCGTTGAAGAGGGGCAGGGGCAACGGCAGTTCTTC

clone size: NA
V gene: TRBV20-1
J gene: TRBJ2-3
D gene: TRBD2
CDR3 protein: CSASPSGGGTDTQYF
CDR3 DNA: TGCAGTGCTTCCCCTAGCGGGGGGGGCACAGATACGCAGTATTTT

clone size: NA
V gene: TRBV11-1
J gene: TRBJ1-2
D gene: TRBD1
CDR3 protein: CASSYRGDYGYTF
CDR3 DNA: TGTGCCAGCAGCTACAGGGGGGACTATGGCTACACCTTC

clone size: many
V gene: TRBV28
J gene: TRBJ2-1
D gene: NA
CDR3 protein: CASSSSGTRRSYNEQFF
CDR3 DNA: TGTGCCAGCAGTTCCTCCGGGACCAGGCGCTCCTACAATGAGCAGTTCTTC

clone size: few
V gene: TRBV12-3/TRBV12-4
J gene: TRBJ2-7
D gene: TRBD1
CDR3 protein: CASNRQGAEQYF
CDR3 DNA: TGTGCCAGCAATAGACAGGGGGCCGAGCAGTACTTC

clone size: NA
V gene: TRBV7-2
J gene: TRBJ1-1
D gene: NA
CDR3 protein: CASSGRSVAEAFF
CDR3 DNA: TGTGCCAGCAGCGGGCGATCAGTCGCTGAAGCTTTCTTT

clone size: NA
V gene: TRBV7-2
J gene: TRBJ1-2
D gene: NA
CDR3 protein: CASSLAGWARGYTF
CDR3 DNA: TGTGCCAGCAGCTTAGCAGGGTGGGCCCGCGGCTACACCTTC

clone size: NA
V gene: TRBV20-1
J gene: TRBJ1-4
D gene: NA
CDR3 protein: CSARGWKGGEKLFF
CDR3 DNA: TGCAGTGCTAGAGGGTGGAAGGGCGGTGAAAAACTGTTTTTT

clone size: few
V gene: TRBV6-1
J gene: TRBJ1-4
D gene: TRBD1
CDR3 protein: CASSAPPGQGRSDEKLFF
CDR3 DNA: TGTGCCAGCAGTGCGCCACCGGGACAGGGCCGGTCGGATGAAAAACTGTTTTTT

clone size: NA
V gene: TRBV6-6
J gene: TRBJ2-3
D gene: TRBD2
CDR3 protein: CASSYSNSAGGRDTQYF
CDR3 DNA: TGTGCCAGCAGTTACTCGAATTCGGCGGGGGGGAGAGATACGCAGTATTTT

clone size: many
V gene: TRBV20-1
J gene: TRBJ2-5
D gene: NA
CDR3 protein: CSANPGGSYQETQYF
CDR3 DNA: TGCAGTGCTAACCCAGGGGGGTCGTACCAAGAGACCCAGTACTTC

clone size: many
V gene: TRBV7-3
J gene: TRBJ2-1
D gene: TRBD1
CDR3 protein: CASGTGPFNEQFF
CDR3 DNA: TGTGCCAGCGGGACAGGGCCGTTCAATGAGCAGTTCTTC

clone size: few
V gene: TRBV4-3
J gene: TRBJ2-1
D gene: NA
CDR3 protein: CASSQTVGYEQFF
CDR3 DNA: TGCGCCAGCAGCCAGACCGTAGGCTATGAGCAGTTCTTC

clone size: NA
V gene: TRBV3-1
J gene: TRBJ2-3
D gene: TRBD2
CDR3 protein: CASRRTSGPPSTDTQYF
CDR3 DNA: TGTGCCAGCAGAAGGACTAGCGGGCCACCGAGCACAGATACGCAGTATTTT

clone size: many
V gene: TRBV7-9
J gene: TRBJ2-2
D gene: TRBD2
CDR3 protein: CASSPQPSGGIGELFF
CDR3 DNA: TGTGCCAGCAGCCCCCAGCCTAGCGGGGGAATCGGGGAGCTGTTTTTT

clone size: few
V gene: TRBV6-5
J gene: TRBJ2-4
D gene: NA
CDR3 protein: CASSGQSKNIQYF
CDR3 DNA: TGTGCCAGCTCAGGACAGTCCAAAAACATTCAGTACTTC

clone size: NA
V gene: TRBV6-5
J gene: TRBJ2-1
D gene: TRBD2
CDR3 protein: CASSPTSGGSWYNEQFF
CDR3 DNA: TGTGCCAGCAGCCCGACTAGCGGGGGGTCCTGGTACAATGAGCAGTTCTTC

clone size: few
V gene: TRBV29-1
J gene: TRBJ1-2
D gene: NA
CDR3 protein: CSVFTGGLAHF
CDR3 DNA: TGCAGTGTTTTCACGGGAGGACTCGCCCACTTC

clone size: few
V gene: TRBV10-3
J gene: TRBJ2-7
D gene: NA
CDR3 protein: CAIRRPVSYEQYF
CDR3 DNA: TGTGCCATCCGCCGCCCAGTCTCCTACGAGCAGTACTTC